The 19 T cell receptor beta chains below were found in one sample sequenced in a study of blood T cell repertoires in COVID-19. Here immunoSEQ multiplex PCR was the method, and the copy in TCRdb shows in-frame clones only, minus some. The table lists fewer than 300,000 clones, 90% of them singletons. Sequenced: PBMCs or T cells enriched from blood (not recorded which). The receptors here all came from a woman between 25 and 40 years old who had recovered from COVID-19.

This sequence joins TRBV21-1 and TRBJ1-2; the table's D call, TRBD1, was not checked against the DNA. TRBV21-1 is listed as a pseudogene. The CDR3 has 17 amino acids. CDR3 loop: CASSKAFPGQENYGYTF. Here the CDR3 DNA reads TGTGCCAGCAGCAAAGCGTTCCCGGGACAGGAAAACTATGGCTACACCTTC.

This clone has only one observation. The V call is TRBV25-1, the J call TRBJ1-1, with D maybe TRBD1 (5 bases). Germline CDR1 MGHDK, CDR2 SYGVNS. CDR3 size: 14 residues. Trimming removed 2 bases from V and 6 bases from J, with 13 bases in between. The DNA of the CDR3 is TGTGCCAGCAGTGAAGGTGTCAGGGAGGCTGAAGCTTTCTTT. This encodes CASSEGVREAEAFF.

A remark on this clone: One end of the junction varies from germline; a read error may be responsible. The chain uses TRBV13 and TRBJ2-1; D is possibly TRBD2 (6 bases). The CDR3 runs 14 residues. CDR1 is PRHDT, CDR2 FYEKMQ, per germline (reference sequence). The CDR3 bases are TGTGCCAGCAGTTTAGCAGCCGGGGGCAATGAGCAGTTCTTC. Protein product: CASSLAAGGNEQFF.

The chain couples TRBV27 to TRBJ2-5; D gene unclear. V lost 6 bases to trimming and J lost 5 bases, with 13 bases between them. The CDR3 length is 13 residues. Germline loops: CDR1 MNHEY, CDR2 SMNVEV (reference sequence). This CDR3 reads CASSRDPRETQYF. The CDR3 nucleotides are TGTGCCAGCAGCCGCGACCCTAGGGAGACCCAGTACTTC.

V gene TRBV19 combines with J gene TRBJ1-6, with 10 bases matching TRBD1. V trimming: 9 bases; J trimming: 8 bases; junction bases outside the gene matches: 7. The CDR3 contains 14 residues. CDR1 and CDR2 from the germline V gene are LNHDA and SQIVND (reference sequence). Written as DNA, the CDR3 is TGTGCCAGCACCCCGGGACAGGGGTATTCACCCCTCCACTTT. Protein sequence: CASTPGQGYSPLHF. The variable domain in full, completed from reference TRBV19 and TRBJ1-6, reads DGGITQSPKYLFRKEGQNVTLSCEQNLNHDAMYWYRQDPGQGLRLIYYSQIVNDFQKGDIAEGYSVSREKKESFPLTVTSAQKNPTAFYLCASTPGQGYSPLHFGNGTRLTVT.

This clone was counted between two and nine times. The chain carries TRBV19 and TRBJ1-1; D might be TRBD1 (5 bases). This CDR3 region has 13 residues. The germline CDR1 and CDR2 sequences are LNHDA and SQIVND (reference sequence). Trimming cost V 3 bases and J 10 bases, with 15 bases left between them. The CDR3 nucleotides are TGTGCCAGTAGTATGGGGCTGCCCACGGGAGCTTTCTTT. Translating it yields CASSMGLPTGAFF.

J is TRBJ2-3 and V is TRBV6-2 or TRBV6-3; a weak D match, TRBD2 (5 bases). CDR1 and CDR2 from the germline V gene are MNHEY and SVGEGT. V lost 0 bases to trimming and J lost 2 bases, with 12 bases between them. CDR3 length: 16 amino acids. As DNA, the CDR3 is TGTGCCAGCAGTTACTCGAAACGGGAACCCACAGATACGCAGTATTTT. Protein: CASSYSKREPTDTQYF.

The chain combines TRBV5-4 with TRBJ2-1; the D gene is possibly TRBD1 (5 bases). Between the trimmed V and J ends, which lost 4 bases and 9 bases, there was a span of 11 bases. The CDR3 consists of 12 residues. Germline assignment: CDR1 SGHNT and CDR2 YYREEE (reference sequence). The CDR3 loop reads CASSKDRGEQFF. Written as DNA, the CDR3 is TGTGCCAGCAGCAAAGATAGGGGTGAGCAGTTCTTC.

The rearrangement links TRBV5-4 to TRBJ1-1, with TRBD1 matching 12 bases. Unmatched junction bases numbered 10, after V lost 2 bases and J lost 5 bases. The CDR3 covers 17 residues. Germline V gene data show CDR1 as SGHNT and CDR2 as YYREEE (reference sequence). The CDR3 here is CASSFVGQGASRTEAFF. The DNA for the CDR3 is TGTGCCAGCAGCTTTGTGGGACAGGGGGCTTCGAGGACTGAAGCTTTCTTT. Using reference TRBV5-4 and TRBJ1-1 for the parts outside the CDR3, the full variable domain is ETGVTQSPTHLIKTRGQQVTLRCSSQSGHNTVSWYQQALGQGPQFIFQYYREEENGRGNFPPRFSGLQFPNYSSELNVNALELDDSALYLCASSFVGQGASRTEAFFGQGTRLTVV.

This clone was detected only a few times. The J gene is TRBJ2-1, the V gene TRBV9; 9 positions agree with TRBD2. The CDR3 loop spans 16 amino acids. The germline gives CDR1 SGDLS, CDR2 YYNGEE. Germline trimming cut 4 bases from V and 10 bases from J; bases unmatched to any gene: 15. The CDR3 nucleotides read TGTGCCAGCAGCCCTCCCCAGGCTAGCGGGATGTGGGAGCAGTTCTTC. Protein: CASSPPQASGMWEQFF.

The CDR3 reads CASSSRGDHEQYF. The CDR3 DNA sequence: TGTGCCAGCAGCTCTAGAGGTGACCACGAGCAGTACTTC. The rearrangement links TRBV7-9 to TRBJ2-7; D uncertain. This CDR3 is built from 13 residues. Looked up from germline, CDR1 is SEHNR and CDR2 is FQNEAQ (reference sequence). Trimming cost V 4 bases and J 5 bases, with 12 bases left between them. The full variable domain, rest sourced from reference TRBV7-9 and TRBJ2-7, is DTGVSQNPRHKITKRGQNVTFRCDPISEHNRLYWYRQTLGQGPEFLTYFQNEAQLEKSRLLSDRFSAERPKGSFSTLEIQRTEQGDSAMYLCASSSRGDHEQYFGPGTRLTVT.

The rearrangement links TRBV7-2 to TRBJ2-2, with 8 nucleotides matching TRBD2. CDR1 is SGHTA, CDR2 FQGNSA, per germline. V trimming: 1 base; J trimming: 3 bases; junction bases outside the gene matches: 13. The CDR3 covers 19 residues. The CDR3, as DNA: TGTGCCAGCAGCTTAGAGGGGGTTCGGGGACTAGGGTACACCGGGGAGCTGTTTTTT. Residues: CASSLEGVRGLGYTGELFF.

In its sample, this clone was seen a few times. The V call is TRBV28, the J call TRBJ1-6, with D tentatively TRBD1 (5 bases). This CDR3 contains 18 residues. Trimming cost V 5 bases and J 6 bases, with 23 bases left between them. Per the germline V gene, CDR1 is MDHEN and CDR2 is SYDVKM. The CDR3 protein is CASSLLSGGAGGNSPLHF. The CDR3 DNA reads as TGTGCCAGCAGTCTATTGTCCGGGGGTGCGGGAGGTAATTCACCCCTCCACTTT.

This clone was seen once. V is TRBV24-1 and J is TRBJ2-1; 8 positions agree with TRBD2. CDR1 and CDR2 from the germline V gene are KGHDR and SFDVKD. The CDR3 totals 12 residues. The J segment lost 12 bases and the V segment lost 3 bases, leaving 3 bases of the junction unmatched. The CDR3 loop reads CATSDEGLGQFF. The CDR3 nucleotides are TGTGCCACCAGTGATGAGGGACTAGGGCAGTTCTTC.

The chain joins TRBV7-9 to TRBJ2-5; TRBD2 is a possible D gene (6 bases). The CDR3 is 14 amino acids. V dropped 3 bases and J dropped 4 bases, with 12 bases sitting between them. Germline CDR1 is SEHNR and CDR2 is FQNEAQ (reference sequence). The CDR3 DNA reads TGTGCCAGCAGCTTCGCGGGAAGAGGAGAGACCCAGTACTTC. It yields the protein CASSFAGRGETQYF.

The CDR3 loop is CASGGLGQPQHF. CDR3 nucleotides: TGTGCCAGCGGGGGCCTCGGTCAGCCCCAGCATTTT. This chain links TRBV27 with TRBJ1-5; tentatively, D is TRBD1 (6 bases). The germline V and J ends were trimmed by 8 bases and 6 bases, with 11 bases remaining between them. There are 12 residues in the CDR3. The germline V gene has CDR1 MNHEY and CDR2 SMNVEV (reference sequence).

This clone was seen just once. V usage is TRBV18 and J usage is TRBJ2-2, with 14 bases matching TRBD2. V gave up 3 bases and J gave up 2 bases; unmatched junction bases: 5. This CDR3 has 18 residues. CDR1 KGHSH and CDR2 LQKENI come from the germline V gene. CDR3 region: CASSPPGLAGGNTGELFF. In DNA form, the CDR3 reads TGTGCCAGCTCACCTCCCGGACTAGCGGGAGGAAACACCGGGGAGCTGTTTTTT.

The chain carries TRBV7-7 and TRBJ2-6; 7 bases align to TRBD1. Germline V lookup: CDR1 SSHAT, CDR2 FNYEAQ (reference sequence). The CDR3 spans 13 residues. The CDR3 region has the DNA TGTGCTAGCCGGGACAGCGGGGCCAACGTCCTGACTTTC. Translated, it gives CASRDSGANVLTF.

The table lists this clone with a count of one. This rearrangement joins TRBV15 to TRBJ2-1; tentative D call: TRBD2 (6 bases). Per germline, CDR1 LNHNV and CDR2 YYDKDF (reference sequence). V was pared by 0 bases and J by 4 bases, with 10 bases between. The CDR3 extends over 15 amino acids. The CDR3 region is CATSREPGVYNEQFF. CDR3 coding DNA: TGTGCCACCAGCAGAGAGCCGGGGGTTTACAATGAGCAGTTCTTC.